The subject of this entry is one T cell receptor (beta chain). This clone was detected a few times. What antigen it recognizes has not been identified. Base quality data are lacking; no much larger clone is found one base away. A single peripheral blood draw of 95 to 150 mL on average was collected from each donor into heparinised tubes. A BD FACSAria II and a panel including CD45RO, CCR7, CD25, CD127, CD95 and CD27 were used to sort naive, central memory, regulatory and stem cell-like memory CD4+ T cells. Purity was above 95% for every sorted population. Right away, PBMCs were isolated by Lymphoprep density gradient centrifugation and were stained directly, with no culture step. So that batch effects would be minimized, each experiment stained and sorted samples in pairs, pairing one healthy donor with one patient. The High Capacity cDNA Reverse Transcription Kit was used to reverse transcribe all of the isolated RNA, meaning that expressed TCRB transcripts were what got sequenced. Naive, central memory and regulatory T cell samples underwent deep immunoSEQ sequencing, averaging around 4 million total reads per sample. Sorted cells were lysed in RLT buffer, and RNA was extracted using DNase-treated RNeasy Micro or Mini kits according to cell number. Each cell subset was processed on its own to prevent cross-contamination, while patient and healthy donor samples were processed together. Using the immunoSEQ multiplex PCR, TCRB sequences were amplified from cDNA into 87-bp fragments spanning the CDR3 region. Sequencing of the amplicons was done on the Illumina HiSeq platform. Per the original workflow: Synthetic template baselines were used to correct PCR bias computationally, reads within Hamming distance 2 were collapsed, and singletons that could not be merged were discarded. Reads were aligned to IMGT to assign V, D and J genes, CDR3 length, and insertions or deletions at six rearrangement sites. Clonotype counts were normalized to sorted cell number within each subset before computing true diversity and Gini coefficients with the tcR R package. The overlap coefficient, calculated on TCRB nucleotide sequences, was used to measure repertoire sharing. As stored in TCRdb, this immuneACCESS dataset retains in-frame rearrangements with V and J assigned. A fraction of the clones does not appear; measured against another copy, unresolved V genes explain less than half of the discrepancy, and the remainder lacks a known reason. The DNA gave D and trimming, while V, J and clone size come from that table. The sample contains some 190,000 clones, 7% to 9% of them found a single time. The ten largest account for roughly 0.5% of the sample.

After removal of 5 bases from V and 8 bases from J, the junction retains 19 bases not matched to a gene. CDR1 and CDR2, looked up from the germline V gene (reference sequence), are GTSNPN and SVGIG. The CDR3 spans 16 residues, from the cysteine through the phenylalanine. Of all the DNA, just the CDR3 is kept, 48 bases in frame from base 1. The data belong to a study of beta chain features in type 1 diabetes (dated by TCRdb to the late 2010s). At the level of the whole study: No differences in mean age, gender distribution, total cell number or subset yield were found between patients and healthy donors. A total of around 110,000,000 sorted cells were examined across all samples, and a strong correlation was observed between cell number per subset and RNA yield. In the study, recently diagnosed type 1 diabetes patients and matched healthy donors were compared on the TCRB repertoires of their sorted circulating CD4+ T cell subsets. Naive and central memory subsets were obtained from all 28 donors, but regulatory and stem cell-like memory subsets were isolated from only 8 patients and roughly 8 healthy donors. Beyond this particular receptor, the publication reports: A moderate but significant shortening of TCRB CDR3 length was observed in type 1 diabetes patients in all four CD4+ subsets. Because the HLA sub-analyses included only small numbers of individuals, any influence of HLA type on TCRB rearrangement was left unresolved. Patients with type 1 diabetes made fewer insertions and deleted more nucleotides at VDJ recombination sites, implying thymic rearrangement abnormalities. Because cDNA rather than genomic DNA was sequenced, highly expressing activated cells could have been over-represented, although no difference in activation and CD3 levels was found between groups. Shorter templates might be favored by PCR, yet because patient and control samples were amplified and corrected together, any such skew would affect both groups equally. Naive, central memory and regulatory TCRB repertoires appeared to be more similar among patients than among healthy donors.

Sequencing used central memory CD4+ T cells from blood. The origin of this receptor is a man aged 18 to 35 with type 1 diabetes. The V and J segments used are TRBV30 and TRBJ2-7, with 9 bases in between that match TRBD2. CDR3 protein: CAWCPLSGGGSSKQYF. The DNA sequence reads TGTGCCTGGTGCCCACTTAGCGGGGGAGGTAGTAGCAAGCAGTACTTC.